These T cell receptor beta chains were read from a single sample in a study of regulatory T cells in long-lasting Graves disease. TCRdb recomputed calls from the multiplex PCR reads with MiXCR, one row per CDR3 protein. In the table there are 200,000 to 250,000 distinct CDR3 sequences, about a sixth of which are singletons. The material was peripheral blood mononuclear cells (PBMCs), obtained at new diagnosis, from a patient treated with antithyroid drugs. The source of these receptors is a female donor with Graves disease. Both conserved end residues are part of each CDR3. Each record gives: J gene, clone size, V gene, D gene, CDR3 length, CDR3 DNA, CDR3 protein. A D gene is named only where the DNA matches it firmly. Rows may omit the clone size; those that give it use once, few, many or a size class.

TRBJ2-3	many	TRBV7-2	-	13	TGTGCCAGCACTCCCGGGGGAGCAGATACGCAGTATTTT	CASTPGGADTQYF
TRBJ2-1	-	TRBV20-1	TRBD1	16	TGCAGTGCTAGAGATCCAGGGACAGGAATCTACAATGAGCAGTTCTTC	CSARDPGTGIYNEQFF
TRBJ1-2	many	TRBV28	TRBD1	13	TGTGCCAGCAGGCGGACAGGGGGCCGTGGCTACACCTTC	CASRRTGGRGYTF
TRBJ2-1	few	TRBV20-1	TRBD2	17	TGCAGTGCTAGTTCGGGTCGAGTTAGCGGGAGAGGAAATGAGCAGTTCTTC	CSASSGRVSGRGNEQFF
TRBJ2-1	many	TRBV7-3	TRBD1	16	TGTGCCAGCAGCCTAGTTGGACAGGGGGCTTACAATGAGCAGTTCTTC	CASSLVGQGAYNEQFF
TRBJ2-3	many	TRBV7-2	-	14	TGTGCCAGCAGCTCAGGGGGGCGGATAGATACGCAGTATTTT	CASSSGGRIDTQYF
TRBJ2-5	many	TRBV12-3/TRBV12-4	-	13	TGTGCCAGCAGTTTTGGAGGAGGAGAGACCCAGTACTTC	CASSFGGGETQYF
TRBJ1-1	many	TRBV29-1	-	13	TGCAGCGCCCATAGGTTAATGAACACTGAAGCTTTCTTT	CSAHRLMNTEAFF
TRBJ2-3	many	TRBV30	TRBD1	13	TGTGCCTACGACAGGGGGTACACAGATACGCAGTATTTT	CAYDRGYTDTQYF
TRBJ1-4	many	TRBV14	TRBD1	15	TGTGCCAGCAGCCAAGCAGGGACAGGGGCCGAAAAACTGTTTTTT	CASSQAGTGAEKLFF
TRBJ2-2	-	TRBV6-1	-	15	TGTGCCAGCTTTCGGGACACCGCGAACACCGGGGAGCTGTTTTTT	CASFRDTANTGELFF
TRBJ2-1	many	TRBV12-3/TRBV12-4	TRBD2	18	TGTGCCAGCAGTTTTGGTCTAGCGGGGGTGAGCTCCTACAATGAGCAGTTCTTC	CASSFGLAGVSSYNEQFF
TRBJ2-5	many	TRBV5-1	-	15	TGCGCCAGCAGAGATTTTTGGACAGAACAAGAGACCCAGTACTTC	CASRDFWTEQETQYF
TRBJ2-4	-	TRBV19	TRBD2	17	TGTGCCGGTAGTTCCGACGGACTAGCGGTAGCCAAAAACATTCAGTACTTC	CAGSSDGLAVAKNIQYF
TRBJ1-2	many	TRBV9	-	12	TGTGCCAGCAGCGGACAAAACTATGGCTACACCTTC	CASSGQNYGYTF
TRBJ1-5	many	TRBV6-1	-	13	TGTGCCACCCAAGGGGATTCCAATCAGCCCCAGCATTTT	CATQGDSNQPQHF
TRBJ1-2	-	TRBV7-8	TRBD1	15	TGTGCCAGCAGCCCGGGACAGGGGTCTAACTATGGCTACACCTTC	CASSPGQGSNYGYTF
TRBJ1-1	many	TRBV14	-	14	TGTGCCAGCAGCCAGCAAGGGGGAAACACTGAAGCTTTCTTT	CASSQQGGNTEAFF
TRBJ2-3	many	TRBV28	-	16	TGTGCCAGCAGTTTACCCGGGATGGGGACCACAGATACGCAGTATTTT	CASSLPGMGTTDTQYF
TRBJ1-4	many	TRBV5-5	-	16	TGTGCCAGCAGCCACCCCTACGGGATATCTAATGAAAAACTGTTTTTT	CASSHPYGISNEKLFF
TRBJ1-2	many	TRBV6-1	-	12	TGTGCCAGCAACCAGGGCGACTATGGCTACACCTTC	CASNQGDYGYTF
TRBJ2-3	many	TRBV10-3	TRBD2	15	TGTGCCATCACTCCGGGACTAGCGGGCACAGATACGCAGTATTTT	CAITPGLAGTDTQYF
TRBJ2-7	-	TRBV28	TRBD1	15	TGTGCCAGCAGGGAAGGGACAGGAGGGACCTACGAGCAGTACTTC	CASREGTGGTYEQYF
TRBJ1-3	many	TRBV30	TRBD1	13	TGTGCCTGGGACAGGGAAACTGGAAACACCATATATTTT	CAWDRETGNTIYF
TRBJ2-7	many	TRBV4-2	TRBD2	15	TGTGCCAGCAGCCAAGTGGGAGGGCAAGCCTACGAGCAGTACTTC	CASSQVGGQAYEQYF
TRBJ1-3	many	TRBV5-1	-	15	TGCGCCAGCAGCTTGGGGGATTACTCTGGAAACACCATATATTTT	CASSLGDYSGNTIYF
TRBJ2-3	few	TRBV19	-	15	TGTGCCAGTAGTATAGAAGGGATTGGTGCAGATACGCAGTATTTT	CASSIEGIGADTQYF
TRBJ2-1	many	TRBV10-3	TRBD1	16	TGTGCCATCAGTGAGTGGACAGGTCGTTCCTACAATGAGCAGTTCTTC	CAISEWTGRSYNEQFF
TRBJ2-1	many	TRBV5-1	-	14	TGCGCCAGCAGCTTGGACGGTGGGTACAATGAGCAGTTCTTC	CASSLDGGYNEQFF
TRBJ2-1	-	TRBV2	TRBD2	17	TGTGCCAGCAGTGAATACGGCGGGAGGAGCGGTTACAATGAGCAGTTCTTC	CASSEYGGRSGYNEQFF
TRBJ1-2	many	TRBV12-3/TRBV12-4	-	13	TGTGCCAGCAGTTTAGCTATCGGGGAGGGCTACACCTTC	CASSLAIGEGYTF
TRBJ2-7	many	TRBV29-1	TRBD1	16	TGCAGCGTTGAAGAGGGGGTGGTGGGACAGGGGGCCGAGCAGTACTTC	CSVEEGVVGQGAEQYF
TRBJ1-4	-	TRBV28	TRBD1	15	TGTGCCAGCAGTTCCTGGACAGGGGAGGGGGAAAAACTGTTTTTT	CASSSWTGEGEKLFF
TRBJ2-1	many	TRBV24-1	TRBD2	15	TGTGCCACCAGTGAGGCTAGCGGGAGGAAAAATGAGCAGTTCTTC	CATSEASGRKNEQFF
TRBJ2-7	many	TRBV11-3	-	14	TGTGCCAGCAGCTTATCTGAGGGGGTCTACGAGCAGTACTTC	CASSLSEGVYEQYF
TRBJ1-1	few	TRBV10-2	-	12	TGCGCCAGCAGGCCCAGGGACACTGAAGCTTTCTTT	CASRPRDTEAFF
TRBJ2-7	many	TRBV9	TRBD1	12	TGTGCCAGCGGGGACAGCTACTACGAGCAGTACTTC	CASGDSYYEQYF
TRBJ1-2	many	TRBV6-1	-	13	TGTGCCAGCCGGGACGGCAGTAACTATGGCTACACCTTC	CASRDGSNYGYTF
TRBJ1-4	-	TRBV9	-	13	TGTGCCAGCAGCGTAAGCGGCGGTGAAAAACTGTTTTTT	CASSVSGGEKLFF
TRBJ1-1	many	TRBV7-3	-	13	TGTGCCAGCAGCCTCTACGGGCAGTCTGAAGCTTTCTTT	CASSLYGQSEAFF
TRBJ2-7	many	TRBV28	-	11	TGTGCCAGCAGTTTAGGGAACGAGCAGTACTTC	CASSLGNEQYF
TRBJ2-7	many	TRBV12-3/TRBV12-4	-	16	TGTGCCAGCAGTTTATTAAATTCTGACGGCACCTACGAGCAGTACTTC	CASSLLNSDGTYEQYF
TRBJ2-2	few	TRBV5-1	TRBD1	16	TGCGCCAGCAGCTTTACAGGGGGCGCTGGCACCGGGGAGCTGTTTTTT	CASSFTGGAGTGELFF
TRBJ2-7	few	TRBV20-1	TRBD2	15	TGCAGTGCTAGAGATCCTAGCGGGAACTCCTACGAGCAGTACTTC	CSARDPSGNSYEQYF
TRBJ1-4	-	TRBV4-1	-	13	TGCGCCAGCAGCCCTAACGACCCTGGAAAACTGTTTTTT	CASSPNDPGKLFF
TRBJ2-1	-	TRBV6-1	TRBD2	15	TGTGCCAGCATAAGCGACGGCGGGGGGGGCTATGAGCAGTTCTTC	CASISDGGGGYEQFF
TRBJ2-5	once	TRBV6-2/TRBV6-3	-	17	TGTGCCAGCAGTTCCACCAGACAGCCATCCACAAGGGAGACCCAGTACTTC	CASSSTRQPSTRETQYF
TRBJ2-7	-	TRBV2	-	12	TGTGCCAGCAGTGGGTCAGTGGACGAGCAGTACTTC	CASSGSVDEQYF
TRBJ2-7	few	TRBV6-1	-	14	TGTGCCAGCACTTTCCGAGGGCTCACCTACGAGCAGTACTTC	CASTFRGLTYEQYF
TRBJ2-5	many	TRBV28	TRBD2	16	TGTGCCAGCAGTTTCCCCGGACTAGCGGGAGGGGAGACCCAGTACTTC	CASSFPGLAGGETQYF
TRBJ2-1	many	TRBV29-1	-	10	TGCAGCGTTGTCGGGATTGAGCAGTTCTTC	CSVVGIEQFF
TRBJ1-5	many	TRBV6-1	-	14	TGTGCCAGCAGTAGGGGACGGAGCAATCAGCCCCAGCATTTT	CASSRGRSNQPQHF
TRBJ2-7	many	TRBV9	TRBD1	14	TGTGCCAGCAGCCCCGGGACAGGTGCCGGCGAGCAGTACTTC	CASSPGTGAGEQYF
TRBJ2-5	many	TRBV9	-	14	TGTGCCAGCAGCGTAGGTGTCAGCCTGGAGACCCAGTACTTC	CASSVGVSLETQYF
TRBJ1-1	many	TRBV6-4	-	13	TGTGCCAGCAGTAAGGACGCCACTGGGGAAGCTTTCTTT	CASSKDATGEAFF
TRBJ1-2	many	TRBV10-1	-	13	TGCGCCAGCAGTTCCGAACGAGGGTTTGGCTACACCTTC	CASSSERGFGYTF
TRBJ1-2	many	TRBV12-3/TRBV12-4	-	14	TGTGCCAGCAACAGGAGGGGGGTTAACTATGGCTACACCTTC	CASNRRGVNYGYTF
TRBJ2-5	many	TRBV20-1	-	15	TGCAGTGCTAGAGATGAGGACGGCAGCTGGGAGACCCAGTACTTC	CSARDEDGSWETQYF
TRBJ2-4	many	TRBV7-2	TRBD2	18	TGTGCCAGCAGCTTAGGGGCGGGAGGACTGTCTGCCAAAAACATTCAGTACTTC	CASSLGAGGLSAKNIQYF
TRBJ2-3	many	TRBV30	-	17	TGTGCCTGGAGTGTAGGGGGTCTAGCGCCCCCCACAGATACGCAGTATTTT	CAWSVGGLAPPTDTQYF